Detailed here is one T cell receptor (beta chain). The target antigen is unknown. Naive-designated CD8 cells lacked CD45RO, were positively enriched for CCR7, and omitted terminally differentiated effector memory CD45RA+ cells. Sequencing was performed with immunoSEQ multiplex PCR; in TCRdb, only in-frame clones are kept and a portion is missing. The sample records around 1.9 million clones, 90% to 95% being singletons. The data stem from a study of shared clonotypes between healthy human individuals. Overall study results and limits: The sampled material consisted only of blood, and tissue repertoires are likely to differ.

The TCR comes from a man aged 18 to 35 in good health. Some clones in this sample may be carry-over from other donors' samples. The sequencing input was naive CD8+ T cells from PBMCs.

DNA of the CDR3: TGTGCCAGCAGTGAAGGTCCTTTAACGGATGAGCAGTTCTTC. As protein: CASSEGPLTDEQFF. The chain recombines TRBV2 with TRBJ2-1; no firm D call. V was trimmed by 1 base and J by 8 bases, leaving 12 bases between them. The germline V gene has CDR1 SNHLY and CDR2 FYNNEI. CDR3 length: 14 amino acids.